This passage covers 26 T cell receptor beta chains from one sample sequenced in a study of T cell responses to AZD1222 COVID-19 vaccine. Clones were sequenced by immunoSEQ multiplex PCR, and TCRdb holds only the in-frame ones, with some missing. The sample lists some 170,000 clones; around nine tenths were seen once. Sequenced here: peripheral blood, sampled on day 0 of AZD1222 vaccination. These receptors were taken from an adult in good health.

The V call is TRBV11-3, the J call TRBJ2-1; D possibly matches TRBD1 or TRBD2 (5 bases each). Germline V gene data show CDR1 as SGHNT and CDR2 as YENEEA. V was cut by 5 bases and J by 7 bases, with 21 bases left in between. This CDR3 has 16 residues. The DNA for the CDR3 is TGTGCCAGCAGCCCGGGACCGGGGCCCTCTTTTAATGAGCAGTTCTTC. Translating gives CASSPGPGPSFNEQFF.

The chain is built from TRBV10-3 and TRBJ2-5; D may match TRBD1 or TRBD2 (5 bases each). This CDR3 region has 12 residues. Germline CDR1 reads ENHRY; CDR2 reads SYGVKD. Trimming removed 8 bases from V and 1 base from J, with 8 bases in between. The CDR3 reads CAIWDGQETQYF. CDR3 nucleotides: TGTGCCATCTGGGACGGCCAAGAGACCCAGTACTTC.

The chain is built from TRBV5-6 and TRBJ2-2, with no clear D. The CDR3 is 16 residues long. With 0 bases removed from V and 0 bases from J, the gap between germline ends came to 9 bases. Germline assignment: CDR1 SGHDT and CDR2 YYEEEE. The CDR3 DNA sequence: TGTGCCAGCAGCTTGGGCCCGACAACGAACACCGGGGAGCTGTTTTTT. It encodes CASSLGPTTNTGELFF.

The rearrangement links TRBV2 to TRBJ1-5; D is uncertain. CDR1 SNHLY and CDR2 FYNNEI come from the germline V gene. V was pared by 6 bases and J by 5 bases, with 17 bases between. This CDR3 has 15 residues. This CDR3 reads CASRGEVGSYQPQHF. As DNA, the CDR3 is TGTGCCAGCAGAGGTGAGGTTGGCAGCTATCAGCCCCAGCATTTT. The entire variable domain, with the rest obtained from reference TRBV2 and TRBJ1-5, is as follows: EPEVTQTPSHQVTQMGQEVILRCVPISNHLYFYWYRQILGQKVEFLVSFYNNEISEKSEIFDDQFSVERPDGSNFTLKIRSTKLEDSAMYFCASRGEVGSYQPQHFGDGTRLSIL.

The chain recombines TRBV15 with TRBJ1-4; D possibly corresponds to TRBD1 (6 bases). Germline lookup yields CDR1 LNHNV and CDR2 YYDKDF (reference sequence). Trimming shortened V by 0 bases and J by 8 bases, and 10 bases separated the two germline ends. The CDR3 covers 14 residues. The CDR3 sequence is CATSRDVGGEKLFF. The CDR3 DNA is TGTGCCACCAGCAGAGATGTAGGGGGAGAAAAACTGTTTTTT.

The genes are TRBV21-1 and TRBJ2-3; the table's D call, TRBD1, was not checked against the DNA. TRBV21-1 is classified as a pseudogene. This CDR3 has 19 amino acids. The CDR3, as DNA: TGTGCCAGCAGCAAACACCCCGTTCTGATTGGGCAGGTTTCGTATACGCAGTATTTT. Amino acids: CASSKHPVLIGQVSYTQYF.

V usage is TRBV9 and J usage is TRBJ1-3, with D maybe TRBD1 (5 bases). The CDR3 totals 15 residues. V lost 1 base, J lost 4 bases, and 12 bases lay in between. Per germline, CDR1 SGDLS and CDR2 YYNGEE. Written as DNA, the CDR3 is TGTGCCAGCAGCGTATCGGAGGGGCAGGGAAACACCATATATTTT. Its protein product is CASSVSEGQGNTIYF. Combining the CDR3 with reference TRBV9 and TRBJ1-3 gives the whole variable domain DSGVTQTPKHLITATGQRVTLRCSPRSGDLSVYWYQQSLDQGLQFLIQYYNGEERAKGNILERFSAQQFPDLHSELNLSSLELGDSALYFCASSVSEGQGNTIYFGEGSWLTVV.

J is TRBJ2-1 and V is TRBV3-1 (or the pseudogene TRBV3-2), with 8 bases aligning to TRBD1. V trimming: 6 bases; J trimming: 5 bases; junction bases outside the gene matches: 9. Germline V gene data show CDR1 as LGHDT and CDR2 as YNNKEL (reference sequence). This CDR3 contains 15 residues. CDR3 nucleotides: TGTGCCAGCAGGTTAACCGGGACAGGCCACAATGAGCAGTTCTTC. This encodes CASRLTGTGHNEQFF.

V usage is TRBV7-2 and J usage is TRBJ2-7; D not resolved. V was trimmed by 4 bases and J by 2 bases, leaving 12 bases between them. CDR1 is SGHTA and CDR2 is FQGNSA in the germline V gene. CDR3 length equals 14 residues. For the CDR3, the DNA is TGTGCCAGCAGCTCGGACCGTTCTCCCTACGAGCAGTACTTC. This translates into CASSSDRSPYEQYF.

The rearrangement uses TRBV6-2 or TRBV6-3 and TRBJ2-3; perhaps TRBD2 as D (6 bases). Germline V gene sequence: CDR1 MNHEY, CDR2 SVGEGT. The CDR3 runs 15 residues. The V gene lost 5 bases and the J gene lost 0 bases, with 12 bases spanning the gap. The CDR3 sequence is CASSRGLYSTDTQYF. CDR3 DNA sequence: TGTGCCAGCAGTAGGGGACTCTATAGCACAGATACGCAGTATTTT.

The chain has TRBV3-1 (or the pseudogene TRBV3-2) and TRBJ2-5, with 8 bases lining up with TRBD2. V was pared by 0 bases and J by 5 bases, with 11 bases of the junction left unmatched. Germline assignment: CDR1 LGHDT and CDR2 YNNKEL (reference sequence). The CDR3 totals 17 residues. The CDR3 loop is CASSQEALSSGEETQYF. CDR3 nucleotides: TGTGCCAGCAGCCAAGAAGCCTTAAGTAGCGGGGAGGAGACCCAGTACTTC.

In nucleotides, the CDR3 is TGTGCCAGTAGTATAGAGTATAGCAATCAGCCCCAGCATTTT. Translated, it gives CASSIEYSNQPQHF. This chain joins TRBV19 and TRBJ1-5; D not certain. Trimming took off 0 bases at V and 0 bases at J, with 3 bases between the two ends. Germline CDR1 and CDR2: LNHDA and SQIVND (reference sequence). CDR3 size: 14 residues. The full variable domain, completed using reference TRBV19 and TRBJ1-5, is DGGITQSPKYLFRKEGQNVTLSCEQNLNHDAMYWYRQDPGQGLRLIYYSQIVNDFQKGDIAEGYSVSREKKESFPLTVTSAQKNPTAFYLCASSIEYSNQPQHFGDGTRLSIL.

V gene TRBV2 combines with J gene TRBJ2-7; D is perhaps TRBD1 or TRBD2 (5 bases each). V was pared by 7 bases and J by 0 bases, with 16 bases between. The V gene's germline CDR1 is SNHLY and CDR2 FYNNEI. The CDR3 runs 15 residues. CDR3 DNA sequence: TGTGCCAGCAAGGGAGAGGGTGGGGGCTCCTACGAGCAGTACGTC. This gives the protein CASKGEGGGSYEQYV.

The gene calls are TRBV19 and TRBJ2-1; 7 nucleotides match TRBD2. This CDR3 region has 14 residues. The germline CDR1 and CDR2 sequences are LNHDA and SQIVND (reference sequence). V shed 4 bases and J 6 bases; nucleotides not matched to a gene: 6. CDR3 protein: CASSKAAGFNEQFF. The CDR3 DNA follows: TGTGCCAGTAGTAAGGCAGCGGGGTTCAATGAGCAGTTCTTC.

This clone was recorded a few times. The rearrangement links TRBV11-2 to TRBJ2-2, with D possibly TRBD1 on 6 matching bases. Trimming pared 1 base from V and 5 bases from J, leaving 23 bases between. Germline values: CDR1 SGHAT, CDR2 FQNNGV. This CDR3 has 19 residues. CDR3 amino acids: CASSLGSLRGPLATGELFF. CDR3 DNA sequence: TGTGCCAGCAGCTTAGGGTCACTCAGGGGACCCTTAGCAACCGGGGAGCTGTTTTTT.

The chain recombines TRBV5-4 with TRBJ2-1, with D perhaps TRBD2 (5 bases). The CDR3 runs to 16 residues. Germline CDR1 SGHNT, CDR2 YYREEE (reference sequence). V lost 0 bases and J lost 6, with 16 bases in between. The CDR3 DNA sequence: TGTGCCAGCAGCTTGGAGATGACTACCTATTTCAATGAGCAGTTCTTC. Translated: CASSLEMTTYFNEQFF.

The rearrangement links TRBV10-2 to TRBJ2-7; D may be TRBD2 (6 bases). V was pared by 7 bases and J by 0 bases, with 13 bases between. Germline assignment: CDR1 WSHSY and CDR2 SAAADI. This CDR3 has 14 amino acids. The CDR3: CASTPREDSYEQYV. The CDR3 DNA reads as TGCGCCAGCACCCCAAGGGAGGACTCCTACGAGCAGTACGTC.

The V gene is TRBV9, the J gene TRBJ1-2, with D possibly TRBD1 on 6 matching bases. Germline assignment: CDR1 SGDLS and CDR2 YYNGEE. V gave up 1 base and J gave up 0 bases, with 10 bases separating them. CDR3 length equals 15 residues. The CDR3 is CASSVSQGTNYGYTF. The CDR3, as DNA: TGTGCCAGCAGCGTATCACAGGGAACTAACTATGGCTACACCTTC.

This chain connects TRBV5-8 to TRBJ2-6; unclear D gene. Trimming shortened V by 3 bases and J by 0 bases, and 10 bases separated the two germline ends. CDR1 and CDR2 (germline): SGHTS, YDEGEE. This CDR3 comprises 16 residues. CDR3 residues: CASSSTVSSGANVLTF. CDR3 in DNA: TGTGCCAGCAGCTCGACGGTGAGCTCTGGGGCCAACGTCCTGACTTTC.

The gene calls are TRBV6-6 and TRBJ1-6; tentatively, D is TRBD1 (5 bases). The CDR3 loop spans 16 amino acids. Germline V gene data show CDR1 as MNHNY and CDR2 as SVGAGI (reference sequence). Trimming left V 5 bases short and J 0 bases short, with 11 bases between. The CDR3 coding sequence is TGTGCCAGCAGTACCCCAGGGAGCTCCTATAATTCACCCCTCCACTTT. This translates into CASSTPGSSYNSPLHF.

Regarding this clone: This specimen includes other DNA sequences encoding the same CDR3. The gene calls are TRBV9 and TRBJ1-2, with TRBD1 as a possible D gene (6 bases). The V gene's germline CDR1 is SGDLS and CDR2 YYNGEE. The CDR3 spans 15 residues. Trimming stripped 0 bases from V and 4 bases from J, with 13 bases between. CDR3 in DNA: TGTGCCAGCAGCGTAGCACAGGGAGGCGGCTATGGCTACACCTTC. This translates into CASSVAQGGGYGYTF. The variable domain in full, with the rest retrieved from reference TRBV9 and TRBJ1-2, is DSGVTQTPKHLITATGQRVTLRCSPRSGDLSVYWYQQSLDQGLQFLIQYYNGEERAKGNILERFSAQQFPDLHSELNLSSLELGDSALYFCASSVAQGGGYGYTFGSGTRLTVV.

Concerning this clone itself: Other DNA sequences in the sample encode the same CDR3. The J gene is TRBJ1-5, the V gene TRBV28; tentatively, D is TRBD1 (6 bases). Germline assignment: CDR1 MDHEN and CDR2 SYDVKM. This CDR3 region has 12 residues. V was pared by 4 bases and J by 7 bases, with 8 bases between. CDR3 amino acids: CASSSGVQPQHF. CDR3 bases: TGTGCCAGCAGTTCAGGGGTCCAGCCCCAGCATTTT.

This clone was observed once. The chain employs TRBV19 and TRBJ2-6; weak D call: TRBD2 (6 bases). The V gene lost 6 bases and the J gene lost 2 bases, with 14 bases spanning the gap. Germline assignment: CDR1 LNHDA and CDR2 SQIVND (reference sequence). The CDR3 extends over 16 amino acids. The chain's CDR3 is CASSTVGGTGANVLTF. CDR3 sequence (DNA): TGTGCCAGTAGCACGGTCGGGGGAACTGGGGCCAACGTCCTGACTTTC.

The chain is built from TRBV30 and TRBJ2-7; D not resolved. Per germline, CDR1 GTSNPN and CDR2 SVGIG (reference sequence). V was pared by 2 bases and J by 3 bases, with 8 bases between. The CDR3 spans 12 residues. The DNA for the CDR3 is TGTGCCTGGAGTCCAGGAAGCTACGAGCAGTACTTC. It translates to CAWSPGSYEQYF.

This clone has more than one count but fewer than ten. The chain uses TRBV28 and TRBJ1-1; the D gene is possibly TRBD1 (6 bases). Trimming took off 6 bases at V and 0 bases at J, with 11 bases between the two ends. This CDR3 spans 14 amino acids. From germline, CDR1 is MDHEN and CDR2 SYDVKM. The CDR3 nucleotides read TGTGCCAGCAGCAGGGGACAAATGAACACTGAAGCTTTCTTT. It translates to CASSRGQMNTEAFF.

This rearrangement joins TRBV6-2 or TRBV6-3 to TRBJ2-3; tentative D call: TRBD2 (6 bases). Trimming pared 6 bases from V and 0 bases from J, leaving 10 bases between. The CDR3 length is 14 residues. Germline V gives CDR1 MNHEY, CDR2 SVGEGT. The CDR3 coding sequence is TGTGCCAGCAGCCATAGCGGTAGCACAGATACGCAGTATTTT. Protein: CASSHSGSTDTQYF.